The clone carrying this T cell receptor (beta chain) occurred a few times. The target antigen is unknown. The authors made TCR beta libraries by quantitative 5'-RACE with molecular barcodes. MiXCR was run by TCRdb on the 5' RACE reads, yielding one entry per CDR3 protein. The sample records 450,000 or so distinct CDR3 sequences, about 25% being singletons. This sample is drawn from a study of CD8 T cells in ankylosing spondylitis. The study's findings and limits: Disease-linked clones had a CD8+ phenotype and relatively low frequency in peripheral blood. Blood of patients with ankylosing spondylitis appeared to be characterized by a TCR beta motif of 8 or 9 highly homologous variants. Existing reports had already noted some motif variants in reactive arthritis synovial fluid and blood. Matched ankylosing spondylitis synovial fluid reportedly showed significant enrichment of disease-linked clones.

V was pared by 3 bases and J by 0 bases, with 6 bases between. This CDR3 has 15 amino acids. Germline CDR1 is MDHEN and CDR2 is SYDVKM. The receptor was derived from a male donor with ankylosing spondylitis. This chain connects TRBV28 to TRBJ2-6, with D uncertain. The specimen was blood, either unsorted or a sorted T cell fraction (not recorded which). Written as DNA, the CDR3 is TGTGCCAGCAGTTTTGACGACTCTGGGGCCAACGTCCTGACTTTC. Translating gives CASSFDDSGANVLTF.